This T cell receptor (beta chain) was captured by sequencing in a study of T-cell reconstitution after alpha-beta-depleted transplantation in children. Study results and caveats: It was surviving recipient T cells and thymic progenitors that gave some patients high TCRbeta diversity at day 60. Counts and diversity of T cells one year after transplant came mostly from newly produced T cells. In patients about two months after transplant, alpha-beta T cells reportedly arose from several hundred expanded graft clones.

As regards this clonotype: No antigen is known for it.

V was cut by 5 bases and J by 2 bases, with 10 bases left in between. There are 13 residues in the CDR3. Germline V lookup: CDR1 SEHNR, CDR2 FQNEAQ (reference sequence). Unique molecular identifiers were used in preparing the TCRbeta library. TCRdb called the PCR reads again in MiXCR, with one record for every CDR3 protein. The data hold fewer than 1 million distinct CDR3 sequences, with roughly 15% observed a single time. The receptor was derived from a male patient between 10 and 17 years old who had a stem cell transplant for acute lymphoblastic leukemia, so the T cells may come from the graft donor. The specimen was PBMCs, mostly from graft donor cells, collected 360 days after TCRalphabeta/CD19-depleted stem cell transplant. The chain employs TRBV7-9 and TRBJ2-7, with D possibly being TRBD1 (6 bases). Here the CDR3 DNA reads TGTGCCAGCAGCGGGGACAAGGCCTACGAGCAGTACTTC. Translated: CASSGDKAYEQYF. Filled out from reference TRBV7-9 and TRBJ2-7, the complete variable domain reads DTGVSQNPRHKITKRGQNVTFRCDPISEHNRLYWYRQTLGQGPEFLTYFQNEAQLEKSRLLSDRFSAERPKGSFSTLEIQRTEQGDSAMYLCASSGDKAYEQYFGPGTRLTVT.